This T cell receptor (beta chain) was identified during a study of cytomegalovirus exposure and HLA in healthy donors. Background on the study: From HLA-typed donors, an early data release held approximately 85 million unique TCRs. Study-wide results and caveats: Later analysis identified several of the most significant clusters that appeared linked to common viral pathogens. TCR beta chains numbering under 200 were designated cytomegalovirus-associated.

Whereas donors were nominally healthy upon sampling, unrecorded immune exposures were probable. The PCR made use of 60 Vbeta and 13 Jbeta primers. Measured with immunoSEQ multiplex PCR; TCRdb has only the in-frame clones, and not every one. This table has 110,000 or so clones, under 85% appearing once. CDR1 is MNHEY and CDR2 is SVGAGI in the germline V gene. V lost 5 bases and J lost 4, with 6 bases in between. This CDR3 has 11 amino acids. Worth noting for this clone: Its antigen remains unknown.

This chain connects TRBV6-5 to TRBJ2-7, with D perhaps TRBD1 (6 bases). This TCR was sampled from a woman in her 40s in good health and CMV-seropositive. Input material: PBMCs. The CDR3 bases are TGTGCCAGCAGTACAGGGTACGAGCAGTACTTC. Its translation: CASSTGYEQYF.